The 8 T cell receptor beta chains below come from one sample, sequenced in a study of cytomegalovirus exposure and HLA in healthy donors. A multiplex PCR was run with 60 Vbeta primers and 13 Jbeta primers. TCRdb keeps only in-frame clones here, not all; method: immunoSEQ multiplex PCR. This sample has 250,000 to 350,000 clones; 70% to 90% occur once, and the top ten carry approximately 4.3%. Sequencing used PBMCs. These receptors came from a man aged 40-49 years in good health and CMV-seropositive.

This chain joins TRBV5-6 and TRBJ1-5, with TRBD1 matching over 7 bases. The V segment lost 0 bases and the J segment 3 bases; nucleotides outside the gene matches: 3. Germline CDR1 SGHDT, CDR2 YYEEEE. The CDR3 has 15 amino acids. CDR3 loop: CASSLGDSLNQPQHF. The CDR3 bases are TGTGCCAGCAGCTTGGGGGACAGCCTCAATCAGCCCCAGCATTTT.

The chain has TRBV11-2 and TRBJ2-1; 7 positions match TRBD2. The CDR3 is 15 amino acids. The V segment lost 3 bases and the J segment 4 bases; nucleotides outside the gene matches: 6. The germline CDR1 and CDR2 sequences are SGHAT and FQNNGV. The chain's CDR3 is CASSFGLEGYNEQFF. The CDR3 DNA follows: TGTGCCAGCAGCTTCGGACTAGAGGGTTACAATGAGCAGTTCTTC.

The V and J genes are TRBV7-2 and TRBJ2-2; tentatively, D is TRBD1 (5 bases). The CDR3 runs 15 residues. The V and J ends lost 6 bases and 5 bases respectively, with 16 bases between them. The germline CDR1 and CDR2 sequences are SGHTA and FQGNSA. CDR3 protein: CASSHIQGPTGELFF. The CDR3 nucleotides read TGTGCCAGCAGTCATATTCAGGGTCCGACCGGGGAGCTGTTTTTT.

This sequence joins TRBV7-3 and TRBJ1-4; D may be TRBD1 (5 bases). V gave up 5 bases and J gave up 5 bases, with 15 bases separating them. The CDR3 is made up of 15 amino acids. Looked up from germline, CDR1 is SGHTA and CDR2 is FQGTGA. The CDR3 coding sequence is TGTGCCAGCAGCCCCGAGCGGGACCAAAATGAAAAACTGTTTTTT. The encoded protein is CASSPERDQNEKLFF.

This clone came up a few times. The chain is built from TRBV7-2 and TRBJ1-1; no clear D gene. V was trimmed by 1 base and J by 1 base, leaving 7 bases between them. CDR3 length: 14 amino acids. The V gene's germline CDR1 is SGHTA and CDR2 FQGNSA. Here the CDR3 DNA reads TGTGCCAGCAGCTTAGGCAGGCCGAACACTGAAGCTTTCTTT. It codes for CASSLGRPNTEAFF.

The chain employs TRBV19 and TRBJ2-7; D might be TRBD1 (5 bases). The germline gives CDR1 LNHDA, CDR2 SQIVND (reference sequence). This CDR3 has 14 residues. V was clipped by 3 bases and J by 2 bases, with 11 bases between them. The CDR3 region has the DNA TGTGCCAGTAGTATCCACGACAGACCCTACGAGCAGTACTTC. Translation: CASSIHDRPYEQYF.

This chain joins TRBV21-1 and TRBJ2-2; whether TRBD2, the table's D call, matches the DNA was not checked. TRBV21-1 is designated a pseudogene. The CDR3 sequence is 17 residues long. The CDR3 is CASSKEGTDRGTGELFF. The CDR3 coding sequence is TGTGCCAGCAGCAAAGAAGGGACTGATAGAGGCACCGGGGAGCTGTTTTTT.

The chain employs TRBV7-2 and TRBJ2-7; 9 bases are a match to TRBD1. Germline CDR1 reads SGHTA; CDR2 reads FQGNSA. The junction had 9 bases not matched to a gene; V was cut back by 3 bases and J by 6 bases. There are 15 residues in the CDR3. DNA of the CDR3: TGTGCCAGCAGCTTGTCCTCCGGGACAGGGACCGAGCAGTACTTC. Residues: CASSLSSGTGTEQYF.